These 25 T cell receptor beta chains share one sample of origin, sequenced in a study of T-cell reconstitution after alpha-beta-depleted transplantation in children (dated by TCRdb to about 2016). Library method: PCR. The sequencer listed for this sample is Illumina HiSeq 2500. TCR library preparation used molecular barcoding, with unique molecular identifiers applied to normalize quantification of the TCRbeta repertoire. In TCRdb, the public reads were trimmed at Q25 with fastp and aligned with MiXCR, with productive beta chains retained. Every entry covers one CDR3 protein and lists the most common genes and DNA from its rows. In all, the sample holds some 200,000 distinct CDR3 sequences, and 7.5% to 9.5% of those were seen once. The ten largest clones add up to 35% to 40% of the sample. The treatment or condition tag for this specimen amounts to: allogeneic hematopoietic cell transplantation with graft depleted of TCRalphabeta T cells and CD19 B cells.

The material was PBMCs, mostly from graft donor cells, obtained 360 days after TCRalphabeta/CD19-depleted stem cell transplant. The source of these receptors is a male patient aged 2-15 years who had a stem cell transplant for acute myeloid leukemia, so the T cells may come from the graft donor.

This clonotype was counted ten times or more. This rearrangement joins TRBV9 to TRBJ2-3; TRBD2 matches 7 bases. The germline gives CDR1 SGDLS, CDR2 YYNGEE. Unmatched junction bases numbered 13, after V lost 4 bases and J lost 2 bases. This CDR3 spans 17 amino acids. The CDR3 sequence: CASSTTTSPVHTDTQYF. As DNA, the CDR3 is TGTGCCAGCAGCACGACGACTAGCCCGGTGCACACAGATACGCAGTATTTT. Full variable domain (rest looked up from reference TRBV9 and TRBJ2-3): DSGVTQTPKHLITATGQRVTLRCSPRSGDLSVYWYQQSLDQGLQFLIQYYNGEERAKGNILERFSAQQFPDLHSELNLSSLELGDSALYFCASSTTTSPVHTDTQYFGPGTRLTVL.

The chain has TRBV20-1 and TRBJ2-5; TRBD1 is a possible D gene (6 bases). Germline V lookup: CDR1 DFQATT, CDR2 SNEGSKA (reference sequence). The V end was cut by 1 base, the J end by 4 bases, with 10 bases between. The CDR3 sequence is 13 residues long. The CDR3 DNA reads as TGCAGTGCTAGAGTGAGGGGGATAGAGACCCAGTACTTC. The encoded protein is CSARVRGIETQYF.

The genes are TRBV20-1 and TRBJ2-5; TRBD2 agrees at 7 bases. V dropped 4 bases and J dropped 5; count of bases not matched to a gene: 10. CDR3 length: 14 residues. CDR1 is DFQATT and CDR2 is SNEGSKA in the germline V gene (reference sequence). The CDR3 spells CSAKVAGVRETQYF. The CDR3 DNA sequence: TGCAGTGCTAAGGTTGCGGGGGTGCGGGAGACCCAGTACTTC.

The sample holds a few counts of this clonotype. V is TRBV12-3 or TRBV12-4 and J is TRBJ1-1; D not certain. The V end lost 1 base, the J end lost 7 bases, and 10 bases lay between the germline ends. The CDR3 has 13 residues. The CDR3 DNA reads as TGTGCCAGCAGTTTAGACTACCACAGTGAAGCTTTCTTT. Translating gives CASSLDYHSEAFF.

CDR3 nucleotide sequence: TGTGCCAGCGCCGATGAAGCGGGAGGGCCCAATGAGCAGTTCTTC. Translating gives CASADEAGGPNEQFF. The rearrangement joins TRBV7-6 to TRBJ2-1; 10 bases fit TRBD2. Germline loops: CDR1 SGHVS, CDR2 FNYEAQ. CDR3 length equals 15 residues. Trimming took 8 bases from V and 6 from J; bases not matched to a gene: 10.

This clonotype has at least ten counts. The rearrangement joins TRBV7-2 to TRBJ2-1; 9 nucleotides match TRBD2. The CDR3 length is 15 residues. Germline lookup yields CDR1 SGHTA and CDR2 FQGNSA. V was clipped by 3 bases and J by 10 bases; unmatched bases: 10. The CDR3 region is CASSFAAGGTMEQFF. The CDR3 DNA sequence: TGTGCCAGCAGCTTCGCAGCGGGAGGTACAATGGAGCAGTTCTTC.

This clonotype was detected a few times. CDR3 region: CASSLEAVGYTF. Written as DNA, the CDR3 is TGCGCCAGCAGCTTGGAGGCAGTTGGCTACACCTTC. The V call is TRBV5-1, the J call TRBJ1-2; no clear D gene. This CDR3 contains 12 residues. Trimming stripped 0 bases from V and 7 bases from J, with 7 bases between. Looked up from germline, CDR1 is SGHRS and CDR2 is YFSETQ.

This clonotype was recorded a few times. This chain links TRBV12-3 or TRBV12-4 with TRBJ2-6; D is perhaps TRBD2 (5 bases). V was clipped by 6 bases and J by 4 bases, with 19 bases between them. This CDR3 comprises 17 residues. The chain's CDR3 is CASRPHEGASGANVLTF. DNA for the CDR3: TGTGCCAGCAGGCCGCACGAGGGCGCGTCGGGGGCCAACGTCCTGACTTTC.

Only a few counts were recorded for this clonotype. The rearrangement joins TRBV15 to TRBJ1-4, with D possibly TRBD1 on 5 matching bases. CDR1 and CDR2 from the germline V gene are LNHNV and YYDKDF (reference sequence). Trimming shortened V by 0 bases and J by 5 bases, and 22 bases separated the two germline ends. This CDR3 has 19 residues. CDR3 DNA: TGTGCCACCAGCAGAGATCCCCCAGGGAATCGAGGGGTGAATGAAAAACTGTTTTTT. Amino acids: CATSRDPPGNRGVNEKLFF.

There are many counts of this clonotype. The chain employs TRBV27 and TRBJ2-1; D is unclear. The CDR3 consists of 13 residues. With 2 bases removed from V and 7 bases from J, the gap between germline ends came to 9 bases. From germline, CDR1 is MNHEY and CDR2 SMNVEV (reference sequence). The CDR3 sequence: CASSLSTGNEQFF. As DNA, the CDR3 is TGTGCCAGCAGTTTAAGTACCGGGAATGAGCAGTTCTTC.

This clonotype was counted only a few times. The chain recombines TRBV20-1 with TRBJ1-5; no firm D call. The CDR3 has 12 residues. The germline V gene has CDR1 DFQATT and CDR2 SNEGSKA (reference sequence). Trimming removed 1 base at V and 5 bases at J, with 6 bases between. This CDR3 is CSARVGDQPQHF. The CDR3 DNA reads TGCAGTGCTAGAGTTGGAGATCAGCCCCAGCATTTT.

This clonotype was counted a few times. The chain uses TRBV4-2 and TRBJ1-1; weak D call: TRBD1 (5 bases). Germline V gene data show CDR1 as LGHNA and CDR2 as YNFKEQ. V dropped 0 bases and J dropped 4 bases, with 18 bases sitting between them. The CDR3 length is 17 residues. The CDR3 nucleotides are TGTGCCAGCAGCCAAGACGCCCAGGATCAGGGTGGCACTGAAGCTTTCTTT. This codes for CASSQDAQDQGGTEAFF.

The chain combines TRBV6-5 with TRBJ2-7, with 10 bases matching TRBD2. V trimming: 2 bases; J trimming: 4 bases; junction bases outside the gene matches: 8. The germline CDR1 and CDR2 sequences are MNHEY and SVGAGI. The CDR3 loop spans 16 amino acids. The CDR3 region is CASSYVGAGGPYEQYF. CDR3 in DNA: TGTGCCAGCAGTTACGTAGGAGCGGGAGGGCCTTACGAGCAGTACTTC.

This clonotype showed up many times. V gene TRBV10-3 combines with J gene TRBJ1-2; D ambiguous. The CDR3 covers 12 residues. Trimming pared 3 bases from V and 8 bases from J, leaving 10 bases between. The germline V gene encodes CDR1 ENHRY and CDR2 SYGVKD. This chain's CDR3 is CAISEGNRGYTF. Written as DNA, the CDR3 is TGTGCCATCAGTGAAGGAAATCGGGGCTACACCTTC.

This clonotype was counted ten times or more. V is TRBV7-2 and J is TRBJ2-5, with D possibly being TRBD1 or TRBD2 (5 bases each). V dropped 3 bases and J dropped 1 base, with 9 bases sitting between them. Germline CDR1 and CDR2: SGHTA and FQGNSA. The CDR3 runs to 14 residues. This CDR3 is CASSFSGTQETQYF. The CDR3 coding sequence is TGTGCCAGCAGCTTCTCCGGGACCCAAGAGACCCAGTACTTC.

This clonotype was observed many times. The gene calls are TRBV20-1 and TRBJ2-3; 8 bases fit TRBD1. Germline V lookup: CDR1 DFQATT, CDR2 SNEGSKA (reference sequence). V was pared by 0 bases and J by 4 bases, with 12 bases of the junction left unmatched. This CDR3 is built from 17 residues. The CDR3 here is CSARDWTGRSIADTQYF. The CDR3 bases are TGCAGTGCTAGAGATTGGACAGGGAGGTCCATCGCAGATACGCAGTATTTT.

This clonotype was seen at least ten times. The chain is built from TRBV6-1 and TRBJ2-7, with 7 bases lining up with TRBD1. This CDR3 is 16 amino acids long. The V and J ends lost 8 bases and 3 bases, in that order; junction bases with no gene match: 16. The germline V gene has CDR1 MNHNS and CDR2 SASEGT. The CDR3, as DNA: TGTGCCAGCGCCCACTCACCGCTGGGACAGATCTACGAGCAGTACTTC. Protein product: CASAHSPLGQIYEQYF.

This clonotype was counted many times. CDR3 sequence reads: CASSSYLGHEQYF. CDR3 DNA sequence: TGTGCCAGCAGTTCATACCTAGGGCACGAGCAGTACTTC. The rearrangement links TRBV28 to TRBJ2-7; D not certain. V shed 4 bases and J shed 5 bases, with 12 bases lying between them. The CDR3 sequence is 13 residues long. The germline CDR1 and CDR2 sequences are MDHEN and SYDVKM.

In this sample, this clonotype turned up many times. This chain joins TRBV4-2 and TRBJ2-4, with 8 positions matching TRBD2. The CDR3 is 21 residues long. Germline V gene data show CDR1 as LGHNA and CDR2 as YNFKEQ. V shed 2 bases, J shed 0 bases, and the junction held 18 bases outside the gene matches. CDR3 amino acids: CASSQPRPKAGALLAKNIQYF. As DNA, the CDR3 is TGTGCCAGCAGCCAACCGCGTCCGAAAGCGGGAGCATTACTAGCCAAAAACATTCAGTACTTC.

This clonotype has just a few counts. The CDR3 DNA follows: TGTGCCAGCTCACGGGACGGCGCGAACACCGGGGAGCTGTTTTTT. Translating gives CASSRDGANTGELFF. V and J are TRBV18 and TRBJ2-2, with D tentatively TRBD1 or TRBD2 (5 bases each). Between the trimmed V and J ends, which lost 4 bases and 0 bases, there was a span of 9 bases. The CDR3 totals 15 residues. Germline-derived CDR1 and CDR2 are KGHSH and LQKENI.

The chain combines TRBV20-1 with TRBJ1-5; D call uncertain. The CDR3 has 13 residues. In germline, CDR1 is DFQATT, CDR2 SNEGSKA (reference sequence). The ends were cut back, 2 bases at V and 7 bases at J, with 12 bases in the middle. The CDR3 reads CSARFQDNQPQHF. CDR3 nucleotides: TGCAGTGCTAGATTCCAGGATAACCAGCCCCAGCATTTT.

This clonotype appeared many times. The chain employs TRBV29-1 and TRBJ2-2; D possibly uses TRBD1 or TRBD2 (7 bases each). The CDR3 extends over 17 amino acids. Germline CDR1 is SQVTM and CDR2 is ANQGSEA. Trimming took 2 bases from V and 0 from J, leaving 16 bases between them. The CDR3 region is CSVEITRGGANTGELFF. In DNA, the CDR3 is TGCAGCGTTGAAATCACCAGGGGGGGCGCGAACACCGGGGAGCTGTTTTTT.

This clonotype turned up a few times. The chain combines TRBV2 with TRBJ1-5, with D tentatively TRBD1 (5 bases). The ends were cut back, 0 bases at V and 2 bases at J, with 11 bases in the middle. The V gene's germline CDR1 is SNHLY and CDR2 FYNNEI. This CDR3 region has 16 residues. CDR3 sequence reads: CASSEASRAGNQPQHF. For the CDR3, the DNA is TGTGCCAGCAGTGAAGCGTCCAGGGCAGGCAATCAGCCCCAGCATTTT.

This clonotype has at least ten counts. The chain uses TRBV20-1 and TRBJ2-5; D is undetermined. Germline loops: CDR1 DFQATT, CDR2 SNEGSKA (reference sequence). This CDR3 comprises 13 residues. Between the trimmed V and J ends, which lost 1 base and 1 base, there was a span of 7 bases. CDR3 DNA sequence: TGCAGTGCTAGAGCGGCGATCCAAGAGACCCAGTACTTC. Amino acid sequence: CSARAAIQETQYF.

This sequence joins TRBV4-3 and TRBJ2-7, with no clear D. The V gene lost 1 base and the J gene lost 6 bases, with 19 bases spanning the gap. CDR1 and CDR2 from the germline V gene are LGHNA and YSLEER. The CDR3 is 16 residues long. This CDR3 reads CASSQAQEVMVREQYF. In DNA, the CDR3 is TGCGCCAGCAGCCAAGCCCAAGAGGTGATGGTACGCGAGCAGTACTTC.